The 27 T cell receptor beta chains below all came from one sample that was sequenced in a study of CD8+ T cells in alopecia areata. Stated treatment: oral pan-JAK inhibitor, 5-10 mg twice daily. TCR sequencing used cDNA made by reverse transcription of extracted RNA. TCRdb keeps only in-frame clones here, not all; method: immunoSEQ multiplex PCR. The data show around 190,000 clones, 60% seen once. The source material was CD4+ T cells sorted from blood, sampled at week 24, from a patient treated with tofacitinib. These receptors originate from a human donor with alopecia areata.

In its sample, this clone was seen once. The DNA for the CDR3 is TGTGCCAGCAGTTTAGAAGGAATTATCTACGAGCAGTACTTC. As protein: CASSLEGIIYEQYF. The chain combines TRBV28 with TRBJ2-7; D is unclear. Germline values: CDR1 MDHEN, CDR2 SYDVKM. With 2 bases removed from V and 3 bases from J, the gap between germline ends came to 11 bases. There are 14 residues in the CDR3.

The gene calls are TRBV15 and TRBJ1-5; D is undetermined. V was cut by 5 bases and J by 7 bases, with 18 bases left in between. The CDR3 contains 15 residues. Per germline, CDR1 LNHNV and CDR2 YYDKDF (reference sequence). The CDR3: CATSGSRGSGQPQHF. CDR3 bases: TGTGCCACCAGCGGTTCAAGAGGGTCGGGGCAGCCCCAGCATTTT.

The chain couples TRBV4-3 to TRBJ1-1, with D unclear. Germline V gene data show CDR1 as LGHNA and CDR2 as YSLEER. Trimming removed 1 base from V and 1 base from J, with 4 bases in between. The CDR3 spans 13 residues. The CDR3 loop is CASSQVTNTEAFF. The CDR3 coding sequence is TGCGCCAGCAGCCAAGTAACGAACACTGAAGCTTTCTTT.

The chain recombines TRBV5-6 with TRBJ2-2; TRBD1 matches at 8 bases. This CDR3 spans 16 amino acids. V lost 5 bases and J lost 6; bases outside the gene matches: 12. Germline V lookup: CDR1 SGHDT, CDR2 YYEEEE. CDR3 region: CASSFFGQGGAGELFF. The CDR3 nucleotides read TGTGCCAGCAGTTTTTTTGGACAGGGAGGCGCCGGGGAGCTGTTTTTT.

This clone turned up a few times. The genes are TRBV6-6 and TRBJ2-5; D might be TRBD1 or TRBD2, each matching 5 bases. V gave up 2 bases and J gave up 2 bases, with 15 bases separating them. Germline-derived CDR1 and CDR2 are MNHNY and SVGAGI (reference sequence). The CDR3 covers 16 residues. DNA for the CDR3: TGTGCCAGCAGTTACCCCCGGGACCGACTTCAAGAGACCCAGTACTTC. As protein: CASSYPRDRLQETQYF.

The rearrangement uses TRBV10-3 and TRBJ2-2; D may be TRBD1 (7 bases). Germline V lookup: CDR1 ENHRY, CDR2 SYGVKD. With 4 bases removed from V and 5 bases from J, the gap between germline ends came to 11 bases. CDR3 length: 14 amino acids. The CDR3 DNA reads TGTGCCATCAGTGCAGGGGGGCTGACCGGGGAGCTGTTTTTT. It translates to CAISAGGLTGELFF.

The chain carries TRBV5-6 and TRBJ2-5, with D possibly TRBD2 on 5 matching bases. The V gene lost 4 bases and the J gene lost 1 base, with 11 bases spanning the gap. The CDR3 is 14 amino acids. Germline V gene data show CDR1 as SGHDT and CDR2 as YYEEEE. The CDR3: CASSGRRFQETQYF. CDR3 DNA: TGTGCCAGCAGCGGAAGGAGGTTCCAAGAGACCCAGTACTTC. The full variable domain, completed using reference TRBV5-6 and TRBJ2-5, is DAGVTQSPTHLIKTRGQQVTLRCSPKSGHDTVSWYQQALGQGPQFIFQYYEEEERQRGNFPDRFSGHQFPNYSSELNVNALLLGDSALYLCASSGRRFQETQYFGPGTRLLVL.

The chain uses TRBV18 and TRBJ2-4; a possible D gene is TRBD1 (5 bases). The CDR3 totals 14 residues. Between the trimmed V and J ends, which lost 3 bases and 9 bases, there was a span of 15 bases. Germline values: CDR1 KGHSH, CDR2 LQKENI. The CDR3 DNA follows: TGTGCCAGCTCACCTGACACTCATAGGGGCATTCAGTACTTC. Its translation is CASSPDTHRGIQYF.

This clone was counted a few times. The rearrangement links TRBV29-1 to TRBJ1-1; 8 nucleotides match TRBD1. The germline gives CDR1 SQVTM, CDR2 ANQGSEA. The CDR3 spans 11 residues. The trim removed 5 bases at V and 7 bases at J, leaving 3 bases unmatched. CDR3 loop: CSVRGTGEAFF. Written as DNA, the CDR3 is TGCAGCGTTCGTGGGACAGGTGAAGCTTTCTTT.

The chain recombines TRBV27 with TRBJ1-2; D unclear. V was cut by 1 base and J by 3 bases, with 12 bases left in between. This CDR3 has 15 residues. The germline V gene encodes CDR1 MNHEY and CDR2 SMNVEV (reference sequence). CDR3: CASSLFGGSDYGYTF. CDR3 in DNA: TGTGCCAGCAGTTTATTTGGCGGATCAGACTATGGCTACACCTTC.

The chain carries TRBV5-6 and TRBJ1-2; the match to TRBD1 covers 12 bases. CDR1 and CDR2 from the germline V gene are SGHDT and YYEEEE. J gave up 5 bases and V 4 bases, and 6 bases lay outside the gene matches. This CDR3 has 15 amino acids. The CDR3 loop reads CASSRGQGAPYGYTF. The CDR3 region has the DNA TGTGCCAGCAGCCGGGGACAGGGGGCTCCTTATGGCTACACCTTC.

V gene TRBV10-2 combines with J gene TRBJ1-1, with D possibly matching TRBD1 (5 bases). Deletions cut 5 bases from V and 4 bases from J, with 14 bases between. This CDR3 comprises 14 residues. CDR1 WSHSY and CDR2 SAAADI come from the germline V gene. DNA for the CDR3: TGCGCCAGCAGTTCAGGGCGCTTGAGCACTGAAGCTTTCTTT. This encodes CASSSGRLSTEAFF.

The rearrangement uses TRBV10-3 and TRBJ2-7; 7 bases are shared with TRBD2. V trimming: 4 bases; J trimming: 5 bases; junction bases outside the gene matches: 2. CDR3 length: 12 residues. CDR1 ENHRY and CDR2 SYGVKD come from the germline V gene. CDR3: CAISARGDEQYF. CDR3 DNA: TGTGCCATCAGTGCTCGGGGGGACGAGCAGTACTTC.

V and J are TRBV30 and TRBJ1-4, with no clear D. Trimming stripped 0 bases from V and 10 bases from J, with 9 bases between. Looked up from germline, CDR1 is GTSNPN and CDR2 is SVGIG (reference sequence). The CDR3 consists of 12 residues. The CDR3 spells CAWSVQVGKLFF. CDR3 nucleotides: TGTGCCTGGAGTGTACAAGTCGGAAAACTGTTTTTT.

This chain joins TRBV7-2 and TRBJ1-1; D gene unclear. This CDR3 is 12 amino acids long. Germline V gene lookup returns CDR1 SGHTA and CDR2 FQGNSA. V was shortened by 1 base and J by 12 bases, with 12 bases between the two germline ends. The DNA for the CDR3 is TGTGCCAGCAGCTTAGTTCCGGGGATTACTTTCTTT. This gives the protein CASSLVPGITFF.

V is TRBV15 and J is TRBJ2-2; 8 bases agree with TRBD1. CDR3 length: 21 amino acids. The germline V gene has CDR1 LNHNV and CDR2 YYDKDF (reference sequence). Trimming removed 1 base from V and 2 bases from J; junction bases left unmatched: 18. CDR3 in amino acids: CATSRVYEDRERDVNTGELFF. CDR3 DNA sequence: TGTGCCACCAGCAGAGTTTACGAGGACAGGGAACGGGATGTAAACACCGGGGAGCTGTTTTTT.

This rearrangement joins TRBV2 to TRBJ2-3, with D maybe TRBD2 (5 bases). Deletions cut 6 bases from V and 4 bases from J, with 11 bases between. Germline V lookup: CDR1 SNHLY, CDR2 FYNNEI. This CDR3 has 13 residues. CDR3 sequence reads: CASSPDGADTQYF. The CDR3 DNA follows: TGTGCCAGCAGCCCCGACGGGGCAGATACGCAGTATTTT. The complete variable domain, with remaining parts taken from reference TRBV2 and TRBJ2-3, reads EPEVTQTPSHQVTQMGQEVILRCVPISNHLYFYWYRQILGQKVEFLVSFYNNEISEKSEIFDDQFSVERPDGSNFTLKIRSTKLEDSAMYFCASSPDGADTQYFGPGTRLTVL.

This clone was found a few times. The chain is built from TRBV9 and TRBJ1-5; D remains ambiguous. In germline, CDR1 is SGDLS, CDR2 YYNGEE. CDR3 length equals 13 residues. The V and J ends lost 0 bases and 3 bases respectively, with 4 bases between them. The CDR3 sequence: CASSVDDNQPQHF. As DNA, the CDR3 is TGTGCCAGCAGCGTAGATGACAATCAGCCCCAGCATTTT.

V gene TRBV7-2 combines with J gene TRBJ1-5; 7 nucleotides line up with TRBD1. V trimming: 5 bases; J trimming: 1 base; junction bases outside the gene matches: 5. The CDR3 totals 15 residues. CDR1 and CDR2 (germline): SGHTA, FQGNSA. The CDR3 is CASSRWTGSNQPQHF. The CDR3 DNA reads TGTGCCAGCAGCCGGTGGACAGGAAGCAATCAGCCCCAGCATTTT.

This clone has a single count. The sample has other DNA sequences that encode this CDR3 too. The genes are TRBV25-1 and TRBJ1-2; D remains unclear. V dropped 2 bases and J dropped 7 bases, with 8 bases sitting between them. This CDR3 comprises 12 residues. The germline CDR1 and CDR2 sequences are MGHDK and SYGVNS. The CDR3 loop reads CASSESGRGYTF. CDR3 in DNA: TGTGCCAGCAGTGAAAGCGGTCGTGGCTACACCTTC.

The CDR3 DNA sequence: TGTGCCAGCAGACAGGGGGAAAACATTCAGTACTTC. Translation gives CASRQGENIQYF. V is TRBV6-6 and J is TRBJ2-4; 8 bases fit TRBD1. This CDR3 is 12 amino acids long. Germline V gene data show CDR1 as MNHNY and CDR2 as SVGAGI (reference sequence). V lost 6 bases, J lost 5 bases, and 0 bases stayed unmatched.

V usage is TRBV5-1 and J usage is TRBJ2-5; no clear D gene. The CDR3 runs to 14 residues. CDR1 and CDR2 (germline): SGHRS, YFSETQ. Trimming took off 4 bases at V and 4 bases at J, with 14 bases between the two ends. CDR3 loop: CASSPRRLAETQYF. The DNA of the CDR3 is TGCGCCAGCAGCCCAAGAAGGTTGGCAGAGACCCAGTACTTC.

In its sample, this clone was seen a few times. V usage is TRBV6-6 and J usage is TRBJ1-1; D ambiguous. The CDR3 consists of 13 residues. Germline V gene data show CDR1 as MNHNY and CDR2 as SVGAGI (reference sequence). V gave up 7 bases and J gave up 3 bases, with 12 bases separating them. The CDR3 nucleotides are TGTGCCAGCACGCGGCAGGTCGACACTGAAGCTTTCTTT. Protein sequence: CASTRQVDTEAFF.

This chain connects TRBV29-1 to TRBJ1-2; no clear D. CDR3 length: 11 amino acids. Germline values: CDR1 SQVTM, CDR2 ANQGSEA. The V end was cut by 2 bases, the J end by 4 bases, with 5 bases between. The CDR3, as DNA: TGCAGCGTTGAACAGGCCTATGGCTACACCTTC. Its translation is CSVEQAYGYTF.

This clone was detected only once. The CDR3, as DNA: TGTGCCTGGAGGGGGCAGGGTAGCTCCTATAATTCACCCCTCCACTTT. As protein: CAWRGQGSSYNSPLHF. This chain joins TRBV30 and TRBJ1-6; D perhaps matches TRBD1 (5 bases). Trimming cost V 3 bases and J 0 bases, with 12 bases left between them. CDR3 length: 16 residues. CDR1 is GTSNPN and CDR2 is SVGIG in the germline V gene (reference sequence).

The rearrangement uses TRBV30 and TRBJ1-5, with no clear D. The germline gives CDR1 GTSNPN, CDR2 SVGIG (reference sequence). This CDR3 region has 14 residues. Trimming stripped 0 bases from V and 2 bases from J, with 8 bases between. The CDR3 region has the DNA TGTGCCTGGAGTGTACACCGAGGCAATCAGCCCCAGCATTTT. Residues: CAWSVHRGNQPQHF.

The chain links TRBV7-2 to TRBJ2-2, with no clear D. The V end was cut by 7 bases, the J end by 7 bases, with 16 bases between. CDR1 SGHTA and CDR2 FQGNSA come from the germline V gene. CDR3 length: 14 amino acids. The chain's CDR3 is CASTPSMGRGELFF. Written as DNA, the CDR3 is TGTGCCAGCACCCCGAGTATGGGTCGCGGGGAGCTGTTTTTT.